This T cell receptor beta chain came from a study of shared clonotypes between healthy human individuals. Regarding the study as a whole: About 5% was the fraction of naive CD4 clonotypes found shared across several donors. Non-shared clonotypes displayed generation probabilities falling below those of clonotypes present in all four donors. Naive subsets typically showed greater estimated richness than memory subsets.

TCRdb keeps only in-frame clones here, not all; method: immunoSEQ multiplex PCR. The sample has approximately 600,000 clones, approximately 95% seen once. CD8 cells regarded as naive lacked CD45RO, were positively chosen for CCR7, and omitted terminally differentiated effector memory CD45RA+ cells. For this clone: Its antigen is unidentified.

Germline CDR1 MDHEN, CDR2 SYDVKM. The CDR3 sequence is 13 residues long. V lost 3 bases, J lost 4 bases, and 6 bases lay in between. Sample: naive CD8+ T cells sorted from blood. This sequence was found in a woman under 40 in good health. The chain joins TRBV28 to TRBJ1-4, with D uncertain. In DNA form, the CDR3 reads TGTGCCAGCAGTTTGGCCTATAATGAAAAACTGTTTTTT. This codes for CASSLAYNEKLFF.